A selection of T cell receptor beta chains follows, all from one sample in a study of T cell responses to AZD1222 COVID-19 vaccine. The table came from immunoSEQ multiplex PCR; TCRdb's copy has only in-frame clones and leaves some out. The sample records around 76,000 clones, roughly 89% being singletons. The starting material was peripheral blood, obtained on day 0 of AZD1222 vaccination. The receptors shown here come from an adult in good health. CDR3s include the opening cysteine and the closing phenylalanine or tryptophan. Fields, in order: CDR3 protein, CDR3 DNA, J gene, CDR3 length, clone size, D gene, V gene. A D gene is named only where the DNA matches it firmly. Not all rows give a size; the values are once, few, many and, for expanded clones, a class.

CDR3aa: CASSQLVESRLFF
CDR3nt: TGTGCCAGCAGCCAATTAGTCGAGAGTCGACTGTTTTTT
j_gene: TRBJ1-4
len: 13
abundance: -
d_gene: -
v_gene: TRBV3-1/TRBV3-2

CDR3aa: CASSLQTGLNTEAFF
CDR3nt: TGTGCCAGCAGTTTACAGACAGGGCTGAACACTGAAGCTTTCTTT
j_gene: TRBJ1-1
len: 15
abundance: once
d_gene: TRBD1
v_gene: TRBV27

CDR3aa: CASSQGPNQPQHF
CDR3nt: TGTGCCAGCAGCCAAGGACCCAATCAGCCCCAGCATTTT
j_gene: TRBJ1-5
len: 13
abundance: -
d_gene: -
v_gene: TRBV3-1/TRBV3-2

CDR3aa: CASTRTSGYNEQFF
CDR3nt: TGTGCCAGCACCCGGACTAGCGGATACAATGAGCAGTTCTTC
j_gene: TRBJ2-1
len: 14
abundance: -
d_gene: TRBD2
v_gene: TRBV25-1

CDR3aa: CASSVLKDDSPLHF
CDR3nt: TGTGCCAGCAGCGTACTTAAAGATGACTCACCCCTCCACTTT
j_gene: TRBJ1-6
len: 14
abundance: -
d_gene: -
v_gene: TRBV9

CDR3aa: CSVIAGAGGDEQFF
CDR3nt: TGCAGCGTCATAGCGGGGGCCGGAGGGGATGAGCAGTTCTTC
j_gene: TRBJ2-1
len: 14
abundance: -
d_gene: TRBD2
v_gene: TRBV29-1

CDR3aa: CGVGQGISHEQYF
CDR3nt: TGTGGAGTCGGACAGGGGATTAGTCACGAGCAGTACTTC
j_gene: TRBJ2-7
len: 13
abundance: -
d_gene: TRBD1
v_gene: TRBV12-5

CDR3aa: CASSFVVFGYTF
CDR3nt: TGTGCCAGCAGTTTTGTGGTGTTCGGCTACACCTTC
j_gene: TRBJ1-2
len: 12
abundance: -
d_gene: -
v_gene: TRBV12-3/TRBV12-4

CDR3aa: CATSRDQGYEAFF
CDR3nt: TGTGCCACCAGCAGAGATCAAGGATACGAAGCTTTCTTT
j_gene: TRBJ1-1
len: 13
abundance: -
d_gene: -
v_gene: TRBV15

CDR3aa: CASSGFRTREMRGYTF
CDR3nt: TGTGCCAGCAGCGGATTCAGGACACGGGAAATGCGGGGCTACACCTTC
j_gene: TRBJ1-2
len: 16
abundance: once
d_gene: -
v_gene: TRBV9

CDR3aa: CASSAYPYEQYF
CDR3nt: TGTGCCAGCAGCGCCTACCCCTACGAGCAGTACTTC
j_gene: TRBJ2-7
len: 12
abundance: -
d_gene: -
v_gene: TRBV11-2

CDR3aa: CASSFSRVF
CDR3nt: TGTGCCAGCAGCTTTTCACGGGTTTTT
j_gene: TRBJ2-3
len: 9
abundance: -
d_gene: -
v_gene: TRBV7-9

CDR3aa: CASSPPGTGGTEAFF
CDR3nt: TGTGCCAGCTCACCACCCGGGACAGGGGGCACTGAAGCTTTCTTT
j_gene: TRBJ1-1
len: 15
abundance: -
d_gene: TRBD1
v_gene: TRBV18

CDR3aa: CSAIPGHSGNTIYF
CDR3nt: TGCAGCGCCATTCCTGGGCACTCTGGAAACACCATATATTTT
j_gene: TRBJ1-3
len: 14
abundance: -
d_gene: -
v_gene: TRBV29-1

CDR3aa: CAWSWYKNTEAFF
CDR3nt: TGTGCCTGGAGCTGGTACAAGAACACTGAAGCTTTCTTT
j_gene: TRBJ1-1
len: 13
abundance: -
d_gene: -
v_gene: TRBV30

CDR3aa: CASSIRQETTLKNTEAFF
CDR3nt: TGTGCCAGTAGTATCCGACAGGAGACGACATTGAAGAACACTGAAGCTTTCTTT
j_gene: TRBJ1-1
len: 18
abundance: -
d_gene: -
v_gene: TRBV19

CDR3aa: CASSPRTESRGDTQYF
CDR3nt: TGTGCCAGCAGCCCCCGGACTGAAAGTCGGGGAGATACGCAGTATTTT
j_gene: TRBJ2-3
len: 16
abundance: -
d_gene: -
v_gene: TRBV9

CDR3aa: CASSRGQGEHQPQHF
CDR3nt: TGCGCCAGCAGCCGTGGACAGGGTGAGCACCAGCCCCAGCATTTT
j_gene: TRBJ1-5
len: 15
abundance: -
d_gene: TRBD1
v_gene: TRBV5-1

CDR3aa: CASSPDSYGYTF
CDR3nt: TGTGCCAGCAGCCCCGACAGTTATGGCTACACCTTC
j_gene: TRBJ1-2
len: 12
abundance: -
d_gene: -
v_gene: TRBV6-5

CDR3aa: CASSQSLNTEAFF
CDR3nt: TGTGCCAGCAGCCAGTCCCTAAACACTGAAGCTTTCTTT
j_gene: TRBJ1-1
len: 13
abundance: -
d_gene: -
v_gene: TRBV4-2

CDR3aa: CASSLVSAGGYNEQFF
CDR3nt: TGTGCCAGCAGCTTAGTTTCCGCGGGAGGTTACAATGAGCAGTTCTTC
j_gene: TRBJ2-1
len: 16
abundance: -
d_gene: TRBD2
v_gene: TRBV7-9

CDR3aa: CASSWETGTSGEAFF
CDR3nt: TGCGCCAGCAGCTGGGAGACTGGGACGTCGGGTGAAGCTTTCTTT
j_gene: TRBJ1-1
len: 15
abundance: -
d_gene: -
v_gene: TRBV5-1

CDR3aa: CASSHPREGEAFF
CDR3nt: TGTGCCAGCAGCCACCCCCGGGAGGGTGAAGCTTTCTTT
j_gene: TRBJ1-1
len: 13
abundance: -
d_gene: -
v_gene: TRBV4-2